The 23 T cell receptor beta chains reported below all come from one sample, sequenced in a study of identical twins. A single record per CDR3 protein comes from TCRdb applying MiXCR to the 5' RACE reads. Of some 710,000 distinct CDR3 sequences in the sample, around 6.1% were seen once. Sequenced sample: naive T cells sorted from blood. These receptors were obtained from a man aged 18 to 30 in good health.

The J gene is TRBJ2-5, the V gene TRBV10-3; possibly TRBD1 for D (8 bases). Germline loops: CDR1 ENHRY, CDR2 SYGVKD. V was clipped by 8 bases and J by 5 bases, with 15 bases between them. The CDR3 runs to 13 residues. CDR3 amino acids: CAIQDREGETQYF. CDR3 nucleotide sequence: TGTGCCATCCAGGACAGGGAGGGGGAGACCCAGTACTTC.

This clonotype has only a few counts. The V gene is TRBV25-1, the J gene TRBJ2-5; perhaps TRBD2 as D (6 bases). V was shortened by 6 bases and J by 5 bases, with 13 bases between the two germline ends. This CDR3 has 13 residues. Germline assignment: CDR1 MGHDK and CDR2 SYGVNS. The CDR3 protein is CASSGTPVETQYF. CDR3 sequence (DNA): TGTGCCAGCAGCGGGACTCCCGTGGAGACCCAGTACTTC. The whole variable domain, remainder taken from reference TRBV25-1 and TRBJ2-5, is EADIYQTPRYLVIGTGKKITLECSQTMGHDKMYWYQQDPGMELHLIHYSYGVNSTEKGDLSSESTVSRIRTEHFPLTLESARPSHTSQYLCASSGTPVETQYFGPGTRLLVL.

This clonotype appeared many times. This chain connects TRBV6-2 or TRBV6-3 to TRBJ2-1; 7 bases are a match to TRBD2. The CDR3 consists of 14 residues. The V gene's germline CDR1 is MNHEY and CDR2 SVGEGT. The J segment lost 2 bases and the V segment lost 2 bases, leaving 0 bases of the junction unmatched. The CDR3, as DNA: TGTGCCAGCAGTTACAGCGGGGCCTACAATGAGCAGTTCTTC. It specifies CASSYSGAYNEQFF.

This clonotype occurred many times. The chain combines TRBV29-1 with TRBJ2-7, with TRBD1 matching 10 bases. Unmatched junction bases numbered 9, after V lost 7 bases and J lost 6 bases. The CDR3 runs to 13 residues. Germline values: CDR1 SQVTM, CDR2 ANQGSEA. The CDR3 DNA sequence: TGCAGCGCTGACGGGGACAGGGGTGGCGAGCAGTACTTC. Protein product: CSADGDRGGEQYF.

The chain has TRBV20-1 and TRBJ2-1; TRBD1 might be the D (6 bases). The CDR3 has 15 amino acids. Germline CDR1 and CDR2: DFQATT and SNEGSKA (reference sequence). V shed 8 bases and J shed 0 bases, with 17 bases lying between them. DNA for the CDR3: TGCAGTTACAGGGCGGAACAACTCTCCTACAATGAGCAGTTCTTC. Amino acid sequence: CSYRAEQLSYNEQFF.

This clonotype was seen only a few times. The V call is TRBV19, the J call TRBJ1-5, with D unresolved. Trimming cost V 2 bases and J 3 bases, with 11 bases left between them. This CDR3 has 15 amino acids. Germline V gives CDR1 LNHDA, CDR2 SQIVND (reference sequence). CDR3 coding DNA: TGTGCCAGTAGTATATCTGTGGCAGACAATCAGCCCCAGCATTTT. This translates into CASSISVADNQPQHF.

This clonotype was seen a handful of times. The J gene is TRBJ1-5, the V gene TRBV20-1; 8 positions agree with TRBD1. CDR1 DFQATT and CDR2 SNEGSKA come from the germline V gene (reference sequence). This CDR3 comprises 15 residues. CDR3 in DNA: TGCAGCGGTCGACAGGGGCCATACAGCAATCAGCCCCAGCATTTT. It specifies CSGRQGPYSNQPQHF.

This clonotype was counted at least ten times. J is TRBJ2-7 and V is TRBV5-1, with D unclear. V was pared by 0 bases and J by 1 base, with 8 bases between. The CDR3 covers 14 residues. From germline, CDR1 is SGHRS and CDR2 YFSETQ. CDR3 DNA sequence: TGCGCCAGCAGCTTGGTAATTGCGTCCTACGAGCAGTACTTC. It encodes CASSLVIASYEQYF.

In this sample, this clonotype turned up many times. The CDR3 region has the DNA TGTGCCAGCAGCGGGAGGACAGATACGCAGTATTTT. Translated: CASSGRTDTQYF. The chain uses TRBV7-8 and TRBJ2-3; weak D call: TRBD2 (6 bases). The CDR3 loop spans 12 amino acids. The V gene's germline CDR1 is SGHVS and CDR2 FQNEAQ. V was shortened by 5 bases and J by 3 bases, with 6 bases between the two germline ends. Together with reference TRBV7-8 and TRBJ2-3, the CDR3 gives the full variable domain: GAGVSQSPRYKVAKRGQDVALRCDPISGHVSLFWYQQALGQGPEFLTYFQNEAQLDKSGLPSDRFFAERPEGSVSTLKIQRTQQEDSAVYLCASSGRTDTQYFGPGTRLTVL.

A word on this clonotype: One base away lies a much larger clone, so this may be a sequencing read error. The genes are TRBV20-1 and TRBJ2-7; D unresolved. The germline V and J ends were trimmed by 0 bases and 4 bases, with 10 bases remaining between them. This CDR3 has 13 residues. The germline V gene has CDR1 DFQATT and CDR2 SNEGSKA (reference sequence). The CDR3 nucleotides are TGCAGTGCTAGAGAACCGGGCTTGTACGAGCAGTACTTC. This translates into CSAREPGLYEQYF.

Many counts were recorded for this clonotype. This chain links TRBV6-1 with TRBJ2-2; no clear D gene. The CDR3 runs to 13 residues. The germline V gene encodes CDR1 MNHNS and CDR2 SASEGT. The ends were cut back, 6 bases at V and 1 base at J, with 6 bases in the middle. CDR3 amino acids: CASSKRNTGELFF. CDR3 bases: TGTGCCAGCAGCAAACGGAACACCGGGGAGCTGTTTTTT.

The chain uses TRBV24-1 and TRBJ2-2, with D possibly TRBD1 on 6 matching bases. The CDR3 has 18 amino acids. The germline CDR1 and CDR2 sequences are KGHDR and SFDVKD. The V end was cut by 5 bases, the J end by 6 bases, with 24 bases between. The CDR3 region has the DNA TGTGCCACCAGTGGTCTGACAGGACGAGGGGCTAGTCCCGGGGAGCTGTTTTTT. It specifies CATSGLTGRGASPGELFF.

The sample holds a few counts of this clonotype. The V and J genes are TRBV11-2 and TRBJ2-2; D gene uncertain. Trimming shortened V by 0 bases and J by 6 bases, and 5 bases separated the two germline ends. The CDR3 length is 13 residues. The germline gives CDR1 SGHAT, CDR2 FQNNGV. CDR3 protein: CASSLDLPGELFF. In DNA form, the CDR3 reads TGTGCCAGCAGCTTAGATCTCCCCGGGGAGCTGTTTTTT.

The J gene is TRBJ2-1, the V gene TRBV12-3 or TRBV12-4, with TRBD2 matching 7 bases. The J segment lost 5 bases and the V segment lost 5 bases, leaving 9 bases of the junction unmatched. The CDR3 has 15 residues. Written as DNA, the CDR3 is TGTGCCAGCAGTGGCCCATTTCGGGAGGACAATGAGCAGTTCTTC. It specifies CASSGPFREDNEQFF.

This rearrangement joins TRBV10-3 to TRBJ2-2, with D perhaps TRBD2 (5 bases). The CDR3 contains 15 residues. Germline values: CDR1 ENHRY, CDR2 SYGVKD. Trimming cost V 3 bases and J 5 bases, with 13 bases left between them. The CDR3 reads CAISDLGGRTGELFF. The DNA for the CDR3 is TGTGCCATCAGTGATCTCGGCGGGCGGACCGGGGAGCTGTTTTTT.

This clonotype has only a few counts. The chain has TRBV12-3 or TRBV12-4 and TRBJ1-2; 11 nucleotides line up with TRBD1. V lost 6 bases and J lost 2; bases outside the gene matches: 11. CDR3 size: 17 residues. CDR3 in DNA: TGTGCCAGCAGGTCTACGGGACAGGGGGAGCCGAACTATGGCTACACCTTC. Translating gives CASRSTGQGEPNYGYTF.

This clonotype was picked up many times. The chain is built from TRBV15 and TRBJ2-3; tentative D call: TRBD2 (5 bases). V dropped 3 bases and J dropped 0 bases, with 10 bases sitting between them. The germline CDR1 and CDR2 sequences are LNHNV and YYDKDF (reference sequence). The CDR3 runs 15 residues. This CDR3 reads CATSRGGGSTDTQYF. CDR3 bases: TGTGCCACCAGCAGGGGCGGCGGGAGCACAGATACGCAGTATTTT.

The chain carries TRBV5-1 and TRBJ2-7; the match to TRBD2 covers 7 bases. In germline, CDR1 is SGHRS, CDR2 YFSETQ. The CDR3 spans 16 residues. Trimming at V came to 6 bases and at J to 4 bases, leaving 16 bases not matched to a gene. In nucleotides, the CDR3 is TGCGCCAGCACCTGGGGCGTGGCGGGAGATACATACGAGCAGTACTTC. This codes for CASTWGVAGDTYEQYF. Complete variable domain (other parts from reference TRBV5-1 and TRBJ2-7): KAGVTQTPRYLIKTRGQQVTLSCSPISGHRSVSWYQQTPGQGLQFLFEYFSETQRNKGNFPGRFSGRQFSNSRSEMNVSTLELGDSALYLCASTWGVAGDTYEQYFGPGTRLTVT.

The chain carries TRBV12-3 or TRBV12-4 and TRBJ2-6; tentatively, D is TRBD1 (5 bases). The CDR3 is 15 amino acids. V was trimmed by 3 bases and J by 3 bases, leaving 9 bases between them. CDR3 sequence: CASSLLGLGANVLTF. The CDR3 DNA is TGTGCCAGCAGTTTGTTGGGGCTTGGGGCCAACGTCCTGACTTTC.

This clonotype was recorded only once. The chain employs TRBV7-3 and TRBJ2-5; D is ambiguous. CDR3 length: 13 amino acids. Looked up from germline, CDR1 is SGHTA and CDR2 is FQGTGA. V lost 0 bases and J lost 5, with 7 bases in between. The DNA of the CDR3 is TGTGCCAGCAGCTTAACCTTGCTTGAGACCCAGTACTTC. Its protein product is CASSLTLLETQYF.

The chain recombines TRBV12-3 or TRBV12-4 with TRBJ2-1; TRBD2 is a possible D gene (5 bases). The V end was cut by 7 bases, the J end by 0 bases, with 16 bases between. The CDR3 spans 16 residues. CDR3 coding DNA: TGTGCCAGCACCCGAGGACTGGGCCTCTCCTACAATGAGCAGTTCTTC. As protein: CASTRGLGLSYNEQFF.

This clonotype was recorded at least ten times. The gene calls are TRBV5-1 and TRBJ2-1; no firm D call. Germline V CDR1 and CDR2: SGHRS, YFSETQ. Trimming shortened V by 4 bases and J by 6 bases, and 14 bases separated the two germline ends. The CDR3 spans 14 residues. CDR3 DNA: TGCGCCAGCAGCCCGGACCGGCCGGCCAATGAGCAGTTCTTC. The encoded protein is CASSPDRPANEQFF.

V usage is TRBV20-1 and J usage is TRBJ1-1, with D tentatively TRBD1 (5 bases). Germline V gene lookup returns CDR1 DFQATT and CDR2 SNEGSKA (reference sequence). Between the trimmed V and J ends, which lost 6 bases and 1 base, there was a span of 18 bases. The CDR3 totals 15 residues. The CDR3 reads CSAQAPGRTNTEAFF. CDR3 bases: TGCAGTGCCCAAGCGCCGGGACGGACGAACACTGAAGCTTTCTTT.